This T cell receptor beta chain is from a study of CD8 T cells in Susac syndrome. Reverse transcription of roughly 0.45 to 1 ug RNA used random hexamers. The authors amplified TCR beta CDR3 across 54 Vbeta and 13 Jbeta using immunoSEQ multiplex PCR. MiXCR was run by TCRdb on the immunoSEQ multiplex PCR reads, yielding one entry per CDR3 protein. Here the sample spans fewer than 350,000 distinct CDR3 sequences, roughly 85% being singletons. Sequencing of TCR beta, carried out with a high-throughput approach, was applied to CD8+ and CD4+ T cells from the blood. Treatment-naive patients with stable or active relapsing-remitting disease served as multiple sclerosis controls. The germline gives CDR1 MNHEY, CDR2 SVGEGT. There are 14 residues in the CDR3. Between the trimmed V and J ends, which lost 2 bases and 0 bases, there was a span of 5 bases.

The TCR was taken from a human donor with multiple sclerosis. Source material: CD8+ T cells from PBMCs. This chain connects TRBV6-2 or TRBV6-3 to TRBJ1-5; D uncertain. CDR3 region: CASSYVNSNQPQHF. The CDR3 DNA follows: TGTGCCAGCAGTTACGTTAATAGCAATCAGCCCCAGCATTTT.